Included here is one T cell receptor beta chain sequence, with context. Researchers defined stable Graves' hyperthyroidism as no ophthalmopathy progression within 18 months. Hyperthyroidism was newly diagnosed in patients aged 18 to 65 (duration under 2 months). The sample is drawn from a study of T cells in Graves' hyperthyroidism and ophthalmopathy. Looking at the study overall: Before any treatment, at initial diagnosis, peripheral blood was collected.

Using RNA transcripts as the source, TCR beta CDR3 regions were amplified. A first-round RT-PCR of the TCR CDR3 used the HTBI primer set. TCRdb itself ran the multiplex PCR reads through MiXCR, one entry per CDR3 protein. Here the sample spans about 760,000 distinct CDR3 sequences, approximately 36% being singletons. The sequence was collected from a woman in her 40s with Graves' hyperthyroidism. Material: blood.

CDR3 sequence (DNA): TGCAGCGTCGCCCCGGGGCGTTATGGCTACACCTTC. Its translation is CSVAPGRYGYTF. The chain combines TRBV29-1 with TRBJ1-2, with D possibly TRBD1 on 5 matching bases. The CDR3 contains 12 residues. CDR1 is SQVTM and CDR2 is ANQGSEA in the germline V gene. Trimming removed 6 bases at V and 5 bases at J, with 13 bases between.